One sample yielded the 7 T cell receptor beta chains listed below, sequenced in a study of blood T cell repertoires in COVID-19. Profiling relied on immunoSEQ multiplex PCR, and the TCRdb table lists in-frame clones only, not all of them. Among around 170,000 clones, 65% to 90% were seen once, and the ten largest hold approximately 1.5%. Sequenced: peripheral blood. The receptors originated from a human donor in a cohort sampled during active COVID-19.

This clone showed up just once. The rearrangement links TRBV25-1 to TRBJ2-7; a weak D match, TRBD1 (6 bases). The V end was cut by 4 bases, the J end by 5 bases, with 18 bases between. The germline V gene has CDR1 MGHDK and CDR2 SYGVNS. The CDR3 has 15 amino acids. In DNA, the CDR3 is TGTGCCAGCAGTGGAGAGGACAGAAAGAGGGACGAGCAGTACTTC. Protein: CASSGEDRKRDEQYF.

The chain combines TRBV6-5 with TRBJ1-4, with D possibly being TRBD1 (6 bases). CDR1 is MNHEY, CDR2 SVGAGI, per germline. This CDR3 has 13 residues. V was pared by 6 bases and J by 6 bases, with 11 bases between. CDR3 region: CASRDRNYEKLFF. The CDR3 DNA is TGTGCCAGCAGAGACAGGAATTATGAAAAACTGTTTTTT.

The chain carries TRBV27 and TRBJ1-3; D is ambiguous. V lost 2 bases to trimming and J lost 3 bases, with 11 bases between them. The CDR3 is made up of 15 amino acids. Germline CDR1 MNHEY, CDR2 SMNVEV (reference sequence). DNA of the CDR3: TGTGCCAGCAGTTTAGAAGCGGGAAGTGGAAACACCATATATTTT. It yields the protein CASSLEAGSGNTIYF.

The V gene is TRBV7-9, the J gene TRBJ2-5; D possibly corresponds to TRBD2 (6 bases). Deletions cut 3 bases from V and 4 bases from J, with 12 bases between. CDR1 is SEHNR and CDR2 is FQNEAQ in the germline V gene (reference sequence). The CDR3 has 14 amino acids. The CDR3, as DNA: TGTGCCAGCAGCTTTTTCCGGGACTCAGAGACCCAGTACTTC. Translating gives CASSFFRDSETQYF. The whole variable domain, filled in from reference TRBV7-9 and TRBJ2-5, reads DTGVSQNPRHKITKRGQNVTFRCDPISEHNRLYWYRQTLGQGPEFLTYFQNEAQLEKSRLLSDRFSAERPKGSFSTLEIQRTEQGDSAMYLCASSFFRDSETQYFGPGTRLLVL.

V is TRBV11-1 and J is TRBJ2-7; TRBD2 matches at 10 bases. The CDR3 runs 15 residues. The trim removed 6 bases at V and 5 bases at J, leaving 10 bases unmatched. Germline CDR1 and CDR2: SGHAT and FQDESV (reference sequence). The CDR3 loop is CASSIYSGRRNEQYF. DNA for the CDR3: TGTGCCAGCAGTATCTATAGCGGGAGGAGGAACGAGCAGTACTTC.

This chain uses TRBV11-2 with TRBJ1-1, with D maybe TRBD1 (5 bases). Per the germline V gene, CDR1 is SGHAT and CDR2 is FQNNGV. The V end was cut by 5 bases, the J end by 0 bases, with 10 bases between. The CDR3 loop spans 14 amino acids. The CDR3 DNA reads as TGTGCCAGCAGCCCCAGACAGCTGAACACTGAAGCTTTCTTT. Its protein is CASSPRQLNTEAFF.

The V gene is TRBV19, the J gene TRBJ2-7, with TRBD1 as a possible D gene (6 bases). The V gene's germline CDR1 is LNHDA and CDR2 SQIVND (reference sequence). V was pared by 4 bases and J by 7 bases, with 17 bases between. This CDR3 region has 14 residues. The CDR3: CASSTQGKGWEQYF. Here the CDR3 DNA reads TGTGCCAGTAGTACCCAGGGGAAGGGGTGGGAGCAGTACTTC.